A selection of T cell receptor beta chains follows, all from one sample in a study of early T cells in non-severe SARS-CoV-2 infection. TCRdb independently ran MiXCR on the 5' RACE reads; one entry per CDR3 protein. The sample yields 100,000 to 130,000 distinct CDR3 sequences, about 12% seen once. The material sequenced was whole blood. These receptors all stem from an adult who was a healthcare worker with PCR-confirmed SARS-CoV-2 infection or an uninfected control (not recorded which). Each CDR3 is given with its conserved first and last residue. Each record gives: clone size, J gene, V gene, D gene, CDR3 protein, CDR3 DNA. D genes are given only for firm matches. Expanded clones get a size class; other rows say once, few or many, or leave the size out.

few | TRBJ2-7 | TRBV20-1 | TRBD2 | CSARAGLAGRSSYEQYF | TGCAGTGCTAGAGCGGGACTAGCGGGTCGAAGCTCCTACGAGCAGTACTTC
few | TRBJ1-6 | TRBV12-3/TRBV12-4 | NA | CASTPGRTRSPLHF | TGTGCCAGCACCCCGGGACGAACCCGGTCACCCCTCCACTTT
NA | TRBJ1-4 | TRBV3-1 | NA | CASSHLTNEKLFF | TGTGCCAGCAGCCATCTAACTAATGAAAAACTGTTTTTT
NA | TRBJ1-2 | TRBV19 | NA | CASSTGRNIYGYTF | TGTGCCAGTAGTACGGGACGGAACATATATGGCTACACCTTC
few | TRBJ1-1 | TRBV3-1 | TRBD1 | CASRGTGPTEAFF | TGTGCCAGCAGGGGGACAGGGCCCACTGAAGCTTTCTTT
few | TRBJ2-2 | TRBV7-6 | TRBD1 | CASSAKRGLSNTGELFF | TGTGCCAGCAGCGCTAAAAGGGGGCTATCGAACACCGGGGAGCTGTTTTTT
NA | TRBJ2-1 | TRBV5-6 | TRBD2 | CASSLGRLAGMFLF | TGTGCCAGCAGCTTGGGTAGGCTAGCGGGGATGTTTCTCTTC
few | TRBJ2-3 | TRBV27 | TRBD2 | CASSLTAGLAGGRISTDTQYF | TGTGCCAGCAGTTTAACCGCGGGACTAGCGGGGGGCCGGATTAGCACAGATACGCAGTATTTT
many | TRBJ2-2 | TRBV11-2 | TRBD1 | CASSYRGYNGELFF | TGTGCCAGCAGCTACAGGGGCTATAACGGGGAGCTGTTTTTT
many | TRBJ2-6 | TRBV29-1 | NA | CSVTEGASSHSGANVLTF | TGCAGCGTTACGGAGGGGGCCTCCTCCCACTCTGGGGCCAACGTCCTGACTTTC
many | TRBJ1-1 | TRBV6-6 | NA | CASSYSIGGTEAFF | TGTGCCAGCAGTTACTCGATTGGGGGGACTGAAGCTTTCTTT
many | TRBJ2-3 | TRBV29-1 | TRBD2 | CSVEGGLAGVTDTQYF | TGCAGCGTTGAAGGGGGGCTAGCGGGGGTCACAGATACGCAGTATTTT
NA | TRBJ2-3 | TRBV12-3/TRBV12-4 | TRBD1 | CASSNRGPGVTQYF | TGTGCCAGCAGCAACAGGGGCCCAGGGGTTACGCAGTATTTT
few | TRBJ1-1 | TRBV12-3/TRBV12-4 | TRBD1 | CASSFDRGYPRAEAFF | TGTGCCAGCAGTTTTGACAGGGGGTACCCAAGGGCTGAAGCTTTCTTT
few | TRBJ2-7 | TRBV7-2 | TRBD1 | CASSLYRGYSYEQYF | TGTGCCAGCAGCCTATACAGGGGGTACTCCTACGAGCAGTACTTC
few | TRBJ2-1 | TRBV29-1 | NA | CSVEGAGPNEQFF | TGCAGCGTTGAGGGGGCTGGCCCCAATGAGCAGTTCTTC
many | TRBJ1-4 | TRBV7-9 | NA | CASSLDVGNEKLFF | TGTGCCAGCAGCTTAGATGTGGGTAATGAAAAACTGTTTTTT
few | TRBJ2-5 | TRBV5-1 | NA | CASSLWSSAEQETQYF | TGCGCCAGCAGCTTGTGGTCTAGCGCAGAGCAAGAGACCCAGTACTTC
NA | TRBJ2-7 | TRBV29-1 | TRBD2 | CSVSSGSYEQYF | TGCAGCGTTAGTAGCGGGTCCTACGAGCAGTACTTC
many | TRBJ2-1 | TRBV27 | TRBD2 | CASGPGLATYNEQFF | TGTGCCAGCGGGCCAGGACTAGCCACCTACAATGAGCAGTTCTTC
many | TRBJ1-1 | TRBV3-1 | NA | CASSPSPEGNTEAFF | TGTGCCAGCAGCCCGTCACCGGAGGGGAACACTGAAGCTTTCTTT
many | TRBJ1-1 | TRBV5-1 | TRBD1 | CASSAAGTATEAFF | TGCGCCAGCAGCGCAGCCGGGACAGCCACTGAAGCTTTCTTT
NA | TRBJ1-1 | TRBV3-1 | NA | CASIHGGGTEAFF | TGTGCCAGCATCCACGGGGGCGGCACTGAAGCTTTCTTT
NA | TRBJ2-4 | TRBV30 | TRBD2 | CAWSHREGREDIQYF | TGTGCCTGGAGTCACCGGGAGGGCCGAGAGGACATTCAGTACTTC
few | TRBJ2-2 | TRBV7-3 | NA | CASSLTSGYTGELFF | TGTGCCAGCAGCTTAACATCGGGATACACCGGGGAGCTGTTTTTT
NA | TRBJ1-2 | TRBV14 | NA | CASSQNGHYGYTF | TGTGCCAGCAGCCAGAACGGACATTATGGCTACACCTTC
many | TRBJ2-7 | TRBV21-1 | NA | CASSKEQREYTIYEQYF | TGTGCCAGCAGCAAAGAGCAAAGAGAGTATACAATCTACGAGCAGTACTTC
few | TRBJ2-1 | TRBV9 | TRBD1 | CASSQGTGPHLNRNEQFF | TGTGCCAGCAGCCAAGGGACAGGGCCGCACCTAAACCGGAATGAGCAGTTCTTC
NA | TRBJ2-7 | TRBV15 | TRBD2 | CATSKKASGGAREQYF | TGTGCCACCAGCAAGAAGGCTAGCGGGGGGGCCAGGGAGCAGTACTTC
few | TRBJ2-7 | TRBV20-1 | NA | CSARTSRAPYEQYF | TGCAGTGCTAGGACTAGTCGGGCCCCCTACGAGCAGTACTTC
NA | TRBJ2-1 | TRBV11-3 | TRBD2 | CASSLGMTSGRLYNEQFF | TGTGCCAGCAGCTTAGGGATGACTAGCGGGAGGTTGTACAATGAGCAGTTCTTC
many | TRBJ2-5 | TRBV10-3 | TRBD2 | CAISEGLAGIQETQYF | TGTGCCATCAGTGAGGGACTAGCGGGGATCCAAGAGACCCAGTACTTC
few | TRBJ2-1 | TRBV6-2/TRBV6-3 | TRBD2 | CASRDIAGGPDNEQFF | TGTGCCAGCAGAGACATAGCGGGAGGCCCTGACAATGAGCAGTTCTTC
NA | TRBJ2-7 | TRBV20-1 | NA | CSASPGVSYEQYF | TGCAGTGCTAGCCCAGGGGTCTCCTACGAGCAGTACTTC
few | TRBJ1-4 | TRBV28 | TRBD1 | CASSSGQGRKLFF | TGTGCCAGCAGTTCCGGACAGGGGAGAAAACTGTTTTTT
many | TRBJ2-1 | TRBV2 | TRBD1 | CASEGQPYNEQFF | TGTGCCAGCGAGGGACAGCCTTACAATGAGCAGTTCTTC
NA | TRBJ2-2 | TRBV29-1 | TRBD2 | CSVVEGGQTGELFF | TGCAGCGTTGTTGAGGGAGGGCAAACCGGGGAGCTGTTTTTT
few | TRBJ2-7 | TRBV11-2 | NA | CASSLGLGPGEQYF | TGTGCCAGCAGCTTAGGACTTGGCCCAGGGGAGCAGTACTTC
many | TRBJ2-7 | TRBV20-1 | TRBD2 | CSARDSRGSMEQYF | TGCAGTGCTAGAGATTCGCGGGGGTCGATGGAGCAGTACTTC
many | TRBJ1-1 | TRBV11-2 | NA | CASSLEPLNTEAFF | TGTGCCAGCAGCTTAGAACCCCTGAACACTGAAGCTTTCTTT
few | TRBJ2-7 | TRBV11-3 | TRBD1 | CASSLAVRGFYEQYF | TGTGCCAGCAGCTTAGCGGTCAGGGGGTTCTACGAGCAGTACTTC
many | TRBJ1-5 | TRBV24-1 | NA | CATSPSPGIWGNQPQHF | TGTGCCACCAGTCCAAGCCCCGGAATTTGGGGCAATCAGCCCCAGCATTTT
many | TRBJ2-1 | TRBV3-1 | NA | CASSLPSGSSYNEQFF | TGTGCCAGCAGCCTTCCGTCGGGGAGCTCCTACAATGAGCAGTTCTTC
NA | TRBJ2-1 | TRBV9 | NA | CASSLSPQGRDEQFF | TGTGCCAGCAGCCTTAGCCCACAGGGGAGGGATGAGCAGTTCTTC
few | TRBJ2-7 | TRBV20-1 | NA | CSARRDSYEQYF | TGCAGTGCTAGACGGGACTCCTACGAGCAGTACTTC
many | TRBJ1-2 | TRBV12-3/TRBV12-4 | NA | CASSKQQGYYGYTF | TGTGCCAGCAGTAAACAACAGGGCTACTATGGCTACACCTTC
NA | TRBJ1-1 | TRBV12-3/TRBV12-4 | NA | CASSSYSRGNTEAFF | TGTGCCAGCAGTTCTTATAGCAGGGGGAACACTGAAGCTTTCTTT
few | TRBJ1-1 | TRBV18 | NA | CASSPWQNTEAFF | TGTGCCAGCTCACCATGGCAGAACACTGAAGCTTTCTTT
few | TRBJ1-5 | TRBV6-1 | NA | CASSYQRNQPQHF | TGTGCCAGCAGTTACCAGAGAAATCAGCCCCAGCATTTT
many | TRBJ1-6 | TRBV19 | NA | CASSIRSGDSPLHF | TGTGCCAGTAGTATCAGAAGCGGGGACTCACCCCTCCACTTT
NA | TRBJ2-1 | TRBV29-1 | NA | CSVEAGGGYNEQFF | TGCAGCGTTGAAGCGGGCGGTGGCTACAATGAGCAGTTCTTC
many | TRBJ1-2 | TRBV30 | NA | CAWSAPGTHSPYGYTF | TGTGCCTGGAGTGCACCCGGGACTCACAGCCCCTATGGCTACACCTTC
many | TRBJ1-2 | TRBV10-2 | NA | CASSEGGQDGYTF | TGCGCCAGCAGTGAAGGGGGGCAAGATGGCTACACCTTC
few | TRBJ2-3 | TRBV5-1 | TRBD2 | CASSLDQAGGPDTQYF | TGCGCCAGCAGCTTGGACCAAGCGGGAGGGCCAGATACGCAGTATTTT
NA | TRBJ1-2 | TRBV27 | NA | CASGGPIYGYTF | TGTGCCAGCGGGGGACCGATCTATGGCTACACCTTC
many | TRBJ1-2 | TRBV19 | NA | CASREPPAGSGYTF | TGTGCCAGTAGAGAGCCCCCAGCAGGGAGTGGCTACACCTTC
many | TRBJ2-7 | TRBV7-9 | NA | CASSLVGSAGEQYF | TGTGCCAGCAGCTTAGTAGGGTCGGCCGGCGAGCAGTACTTC